This TCR beta chain was found in a study of shared clonotypes between healthy human individuals. About the study: Per-donor plates numbered three CD4 naive, three CD4 memory, two CD8 naive and one CD8 memory. General study findings and limits: Some naive CD4 clonotypes, roughly 5%, turned up in common across several donors.

Turning to this clone: The antigen is unknown.

Deep was the level used in running the assay. Each subset's genomic DNA was split evenly across several immunoSEQ plates. Produced via immunoSEQ multiplex PCR; TCRdb's table is partial and in-frame only. The top ten clones hold about 0.12% of a sample with hundreds of thousands of clones, roughly 96% of them seen once. Germline-derived CDR1 and CDR2 are MNHNS and SASEGT. The CDR3 runs 18 residues. Trimming stripped 3 bases from V and 0 bases from J, with 18 bases between. Naive CD8 cells were CD45RO-negative, positively selected for CCR7, excluding terminally differentiated effector memory CD45RA+ cells.

Sequencing was done on a sample of naive CD8+ T cells sorted from blood. The source of this sequence is a woman between 25 and 40 years old in good health. The V gene is TRBV6-1, the J gene TRBJ2-1, with TRBD2 as a possible D gene (6 bases). This CDR3 is CASSERRGGLSSYNEQFF. DNA of the CDR3: TGTGCCAGCAGTGAGCGTCGAGGAGGGCTGAGCTCCTACAATGAGCAGTTCTTC.